This T cell receptor (beta chain) was observed in a study of blood T cell repertoires in COVID-19. Enrolment of Seattle patients took place during active infection, and they were followed longitudinally. The CDR3 runs 15 residues. V dropped 4 bases and J dropped 5; count of bases not matched to a gene: 9. Germline CDR1 is LGHDT and CDR2 is YNNKEL (reference sequence). In the study's own analysis: Scientists estimated how many nucleated cells there were by amplifying reference gene primers. Measured with immunoSEQ multiplex PCR; TCRdb has only the in-frame clones, and not every one. The V and J calls and clone size were taken over from that table, and D and trimming were inferred from the DNA. The sample lists some 500,000 clones, approximately 88% occurring once.

Sequencing input: peripheral blood. The receptor was derived from a woman aged 45-65 years with COVID-19, enrolled during active disease. This sequence joins TRBV3-1 (or the pseudogene TRBV3-2) and TRBJ2-5, with 8 bases matching TRBD2. The CDR3 region is CASSPGLGGDETQYF. CDR3 coding DNA: TGTGCCAGCAGCCCGGGACTAGGCGGAGATGAGACCCAGTACTTC.